Listed here are 18 T cell receptor beta chains from one sample, sequenced in a study of shared clonotypes between healthy human individuals. Naive CD8 cells were CD45RO-negative, positively selected for CCR7, excluding terminally differentiated effector memory CD45RA+ cells. Measured with immunoSEQ multiplex PCR; TCRdb has only the in-frame clones, and not every one. Seen here are roughly 2 million clones, about 94% observed once, and the top ten hold roughly 1.1%. Material: naive CD8+ T cells sorted from blood. Receptor source: a young man in good health.

This sequence joins TRBV5-4 and TRBJ2-1; 7 bases match TRBD1. V was clipped by 0 bases and J by 1 base; unmatched bases: 4. Germline V gene lookup returns CDR1 SGHNT and CDR2 YYREEE (reference sequence). This CDR3 region has 16 residues. CDR3 residues: CASSLDRGGSYNEQFF. In DNA, the CDR3 is TGTGCCAGCAGCTTGGACAGGGGTGGGTCCTACAATGAGCAGTTCTTC.

The chain is built from TRBV28 and TRBJ1-5; D remains ambiguous. V shed 8 bases and J shed 9 bases, with 11 bases lying between them. Germline V gives CDR1 MDHEN, CDR2 SYDVKM. The CDR3 is 11 residues long. CDR3 sequence: CASRSNGPQHF. The DNA of the CDR3 is TGTGCCAGCCGTTCGAACGGGCCCCAGCATTTT. Filled out from reference TRBV28 and TRBJ1-5, the complete variable domain reads DVKVTQSSRYLVKRTGEKVFLECVQDMDHENMFWYRQDPGLGLRLIYFSYDVKMKEKGDIPEGYSVSREKKERFSLILESASTNQTSMYLCASRSNGPQHFGDGTRLSIL.

The chain employs TRBV4-1 and TRBJ2-7, with TRBD1 as a possible D gene (6 bases). From germline, CDR1 is MGHRA and CDR2 YSYEKL. The CDR3 covers 15 residues. Trimming pared 1 base from V and 2 bases from J, leaving 12 bases between. This CDR3 reads CASSQVVRGTYEQYF. CDR3 bases: TGCGCCAGCAGCCAAGTGGTCAGGGGTACCTACGAGCAGTACTTC.

The chain's CDR3 is CASSAGLPNEQFF. Here the CDR3 DNA reads TGTGCCAGCAGCGCCGGCCTCCCGAATGAGCAGTTCTTC. The chain recombines TRBV9 with TRBJ2-1; D is unclear. This CDR3 contains 13 residues. Trimming shortened V by 3 bases and J by 7 bases, and 11 bases separated the two germline ends. Germline CDR1 is SGDLS and CDR2 is YYNGEE. Full variable domain (outside the CDR3, taken from reference TRBV9 and TRBJ2-1): DSGVTQTPKHLITATGQRVTLRCSPRSGDLSVYWYQQSLDQGLQFLIQYYNGEERAKGNILERFSAQQFPDLHSELNLSSLELGDSALYFCASSAGLPNEQFFGPGTRLTVL.

The chain links TRBV7-9 to TRBJ2-2; 9 bases are a match to TRBD2. Unmatched junction bases numbered 8, after V lost 6 bases and J lost 3 bases. This CDR3 has 16 amino acids. Germline-derived CDR1 and CDR2 are SEHNR and FQNEAQ (reference sequence). In nucleotides, the CDR3 is TGTGCCAGCAGTTCTACGACTAGCGGATACACCGGGGAGCTGTTTTTT. Encoded protein: CASSSTTSGYTGELFF.

V gene TRBV10-2 combines with J gene TRBJ2-5, with TRBD2 matching 8 bases. The V and J ends lost 5 bases and 1 base, in that order; junction bases with no gene match: 0. The CDR3 length is 13 residues. Germline V gene data show CDR1 as WSHSY and CDR2 as SAAADI. The CDR3 region has the DNA TGCGCCAGCAGTAGCGGGGGCCAAGAGACCCAGTACTTC. Its translation: CASSSGGQETQYF.

The chain is built from TRBV6-6 and TRBJ2-2; 12 nucleotides line up with TRBD2. This CDR3 contains 16 residues. Germline V gives CDR1 MNHNY, CDR2 SVGAGI (reference sequence). J was trimmed by 3 bases and V by 6 bases; bases with no gene match: 5. The CDR3 DNA is TGTGCCAGCAGCCCTAGCGGGGGGGTGTACACCGGGGAGCTGTTTTTT. It translates to CASSPSGGVYTGELFF.

Points on this clone: The identical CDR3 is also encoded by other nucleotide sequences in the sample. The V call is TRBV11-2, the J call TRBJ2-7; unclear D gene. Germline CDR1 is SGHAT and CDR2 is FQNNGV. The CDR3 consists of 13 residues. Between the trimmed V and J ends, which lost 1 base and 2 bases, there was a span of 6 bases. The CDR3 loop reads CASSLGPTYEQYF. The CDR3 nucleotides are TGTGCCAGCAGCTTAGGACCTACCTACGAGCAGTACTTC.

Concerning this clone: The sample carries other DNA sequences with the same CDR3. The chain uses TRBV6-6 and TRBJ2-2; D ambiguous. V was cut by 8 bases and J by 8 bases, with 9 bases left in between. The CDR3 has 11 residues. Per the germline V gene, CDR1 is MNHNY and CDR2 is SVGAGI (reference sequence). CDR3 coding DNA: TGTGCCAGCTCGGTGGCAGGGGAGCTGTTTTTT. Amino acid sequence: CASSVAGELFF.

Concerning this clone: This same CDR3 is encoded by further DNA sequences in the sample. This chain links TRBV27 with TRBJ1-5; no clear D gene. V was shortened by 0 bases and J by 3 bases, with 6 bases between the two germline ends. Germline V gene data show CDR1 as MNHEY and CDR2 as SMNVEV (reference sequence). The CDR3 is 14 residues long. CDR3 nucleotides: TGTGCCAGCAGTTTATCCGGGGTCAATCAGCCCCAGCATTTT. It yields the protein CASSLSGVNQPQHF.

As regards this clone: Other DNA sequences in this sample translate to the same CDR3. V is TRBV7-9 and J is TRBJ2-5, with 11 bases matching TRBD2. This CDR3 has 15 residues. The germline gives CDR1 SEHNR, CDR2 FQNEAQ (reference sequence). V was pared by 1 base and J by 3 bases, with 1 base of the junction left unmatched. CDR3 loop: CASSLVAGGEETQYF. As DNA, the CDR3 is TGTGCCAGCAGCTTAGTAGCGGGGGGGGAAGAGACCCAGTACTTC.

V is TRBV18 and J is TRBJ2-7; D remains unclear. CDR1 is KGHSH, CDR2 LQKENI, per germline. CDR3 length: 14 residues. Trimming took off 6 bases at V and 2 bases at J, with 14 bases between the two ends. The CDR3 is CASSLTHTPYEQYF. The CDR3 bases are TGTGCCAGCTCCCTAACTCATACCCCCTACGAGCAGTACTTC.

CDR3 sequence (DNA): TGTGCCAGCAGTGAAGGTCCGGCAACCACCTATGGCTACACCTTC. It encodes CASSEGPATTYGYTF. The gene calls are TRBV2 and TRBJ1-2; D is undetermined. V was shortened by 1 base and J by 4 bases, with 13 bases between the two germline ends. This CDR3 has 15 amino acids. From germline, CDR1 is SNHLY and CDR2 FYNNEI.

This chain uses TRBV9 with TRBJ2-2; a weak D match, TRBD2 (6 bases). The CDR3 spans 14 residues. CDR1 and CDR2 (germline): SGDLS, YYNGEE. Trimming shortened V by 4 bases and J by 6 bases, and 13 bases separated the two germline ends. The CDR3 protein is CASSPGSGAGELFF. For the CDR3, the DNA is TGTGCCAGCAGCCCCGGCTCGGGGGCCGGGGAGCTGTTTTTT.

This chain connects TRBV10-2 to TRBJ2-7, with D maybe TRBD2 (5 bases). The germline CDR1 and CDR2 sequences are WSHSY and SAAADI. This CDR3 spans 11 amino acids. Trimming left V 8 bases short and J 6 bases short, with 11 bases between. In DNA, the CDR3 is TGCGCCAGCCTATATGCGGGCGAGCAGTACTTC. Amino acid sequence: CASLYAGEQYF.

This rearrangement joins TRBV4-1 to TRBJ2-2, with unresolved D. Per the germline V gene, CDR1 is MGHRA and CDR2 is YSYEKL. Trimming stripped 0 bases from V and 5 bases from J, with 16 bases between. The CDR3 has 17 residues. CDR3 in amino acids: CASSQDVAVRRTGELFF. CDR3 sequence (DNA): TGCGCCAGCAGCCAAGACGTAGCTGTTCGGCGAACCGGGGAGCTGTTTTTT.

The J gene is TRBJ1-2, the V gene TRBV4-1, with no clear D. With 1 base removed from V and 0 bases from J, the gap between germline ends came to 9 bases. This CDR3 is 15 amino acids long. Germline lookup yields CDR1 MGHRA and CDR2 YSYEKL. Here the CDR3 DNA reads TGCGCCAGCAGCCAAGTCCCCGCCGCTAACTATGGCTACACCTTC. Protein product: CASSQVPAANYGYTF.

Points on this clone: At the DNA level, this CDR3 is encoded by other sequences in the same sample as well. J is TRBJ1-1 and V is TRBV4-1; D possibly corresponds to TRBD1 (6 bases). The germline gives CDR1 MGHRA, CDR2 YSYEKL. The CDR3 spans 13 residues. Trimming removed 4 bases from V and 3 bases from J, with 9 bases in between. The CDR3 here is CASSRTGYTEAFF. The DNA for the CDR3 is TGCGCCAGCAGCCGCACAGGGTACACTGAAGCTTTCTTT.